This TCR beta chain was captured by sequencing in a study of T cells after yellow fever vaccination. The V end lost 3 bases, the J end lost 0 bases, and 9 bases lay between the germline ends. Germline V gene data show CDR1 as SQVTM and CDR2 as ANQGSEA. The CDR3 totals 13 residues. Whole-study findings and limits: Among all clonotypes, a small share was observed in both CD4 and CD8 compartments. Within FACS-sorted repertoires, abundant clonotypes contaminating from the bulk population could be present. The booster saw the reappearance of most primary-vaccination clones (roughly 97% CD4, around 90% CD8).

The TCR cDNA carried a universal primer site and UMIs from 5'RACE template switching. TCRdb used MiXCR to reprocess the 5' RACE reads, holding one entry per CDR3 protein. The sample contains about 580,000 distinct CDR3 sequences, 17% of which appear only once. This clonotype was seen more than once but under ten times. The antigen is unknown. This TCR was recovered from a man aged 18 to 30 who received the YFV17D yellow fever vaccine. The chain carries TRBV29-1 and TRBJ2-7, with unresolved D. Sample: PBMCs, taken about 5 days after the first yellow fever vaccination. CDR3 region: CSVEKYSSYEQYF. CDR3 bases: TGCAGCGTTGAGAAGTATAGCTCCTACGAGCAGTACTTC.